These 18 T cell receptor beta chains share one sample of origin, sequenced in a study of T cell responses to AZD1222 COVID-19 vaccine. Assay used: immunoSEQ multiplex PCR; TCRdb lists only in-frame clones, some missing. Of under 120,000 clones in the sample, under 95% were seen once. The source was peripheral blood, collected on day 0 of AZD1222 vaccination. The receptors here all came from an adult in good health.

The J gene is TRBJ1-2, the V gene TRBV7-2; 8 bases fit TRBD1. In germline, CDR1 is SGHTA, CDR2 FQGNSA. The CDR3 runs to 14 residues. Trimming cost V 5 bases and J 0 bases; bases outside gene matches: 2. The CDR3 bases are TGTGCCAGCAGCATGGACAGGGCTAACTATGGCTACACCTTC. Protein: CASSMDRANYGYTF.

The chain joins TRBV29-1 to TRBJ1-4; D not resolved. Trimming took off 4 bases at V and 0 bases at J, with 6 bases between the two ends. This CDR3 spans 13 amino acids. Per germline, CDR1 SQVTM and CDR2 ANQGSEA. The CDR3 coding sequence is TGCAGCGTTGGCGGGGCAACTAATGAAAAACTGTTTTTT. It specifies CSVGGATNEKLFF.

The chain uses TRBV28 and TRBJ1-4, with 7 bases aligning to TRBD1. Germline-derived CDR1 and CDR2 are MDHEN and SYDVKM. With 5 bases clipped from V and 0 bases from J, the junction kept 6 bases outside the gene matches. The CDR3 has 16 amino acids. The CDR3: CASSKGQIATNEKLFF. DNA of the CDR3: TGTGCCAGCAGTAAGGGACAGATTGCAACTAATGAAAAACTGTTTTTT.

This chain joins TRBV7-2 and TRBJ2-1; 12 positions agree with TRBD2. The V segment lost 2 bases and the J segment 6 bases; nucleotides outside the gene matches: 11. Germline CDR1 and CDR2: SGHTA and FQGNSA. CDR3 length: 18 amino acids. The CDR3 loop is CASSLSPTLAGGGNEQFF. The CDR3 DNA is TGTGCCAGCAGCTTAAGTCCCACACTAGCGGGGGGAGGCAATGAGCAGTTCTTC. The variable domain in full, completed from reference TRBV7-2 and TRBJ2-1, reads GAGVSQSPSNKVTEKGKDVELRCDPISGHTALYWYRQSLGQGLEFLIYFQGNSAPDKSGLPSDRFSAERTGGSVSTLTIQRTQQEDSAVYLCASSLSPTLAGGGNEQFFGPGTRLTVL.

In its sample, this clone was seen a few times. CDR3 protein: CASSLVGYEQYF. The CDR3 coding sequence is TGTGCCAGCAGCTTAGTCGGCTACGAGCAGTACTTC. The rearrangement links TRBV11-2 to TRBJ2-7; D remains unclear. Trimming removed 1 base at V and 3 bases at J, with 4 bases between. The CDR3 is made up of 12 amino acids. Per the germline V gene, CDR1 is SGHAT and CDR2 is FQNNGV.

This rearrangement joins TRBV5-1 to TRBJ1-6, with D uncertain. The V gene's germline CDR1 is SGHRS and CDR2 YFSETQ. Trimming cost V 0 bases and J 0 bases, with 4 bases left between them. The CDR3 is 15 amino acids. This CDR3 reads CASSLGGSYNSPLHF. CDR3 in DNA: TGCGCCAGCAGCTTGGGGGGCTCCTATAATTCACCCCTCCACTTT.

The rearrangement links TRBV29-1 to TRBJ1-3; no clear D. Per germline, CDR1 SQVTM and CDR2 ANQGSEA. Trimming stripped 4 bases from V and 4 bases from J, with 8 bases between. The CDR3 is made up of 12 amino acids. CDR3 sequence (DNA): TGCAGCGTTGGGGTCCAGGGAAACACCATATATTTT. Translation gives CSVGVQGNTIYF.

In this sample, this clone turned up a few times. The chain carries TRBV6-4 and TRBJ1-6; D is unresolved. The CDR3 loop spans 14 amino acids. Trimming removed 4 bases from V and 5 bases from J, with 9 bases in between. Germline CDR1 is MRHNA and CDR2 is SNTAGT. The CDR3: CASSAAADNSPLHF. The CDR3 bases are TGTGCCAGCAGTGCGGCAGCCGATAATTCACCCCTCCACTTT.

The chain uses TRBV18 and TRBJ2-7; D not certain. With 0 bases removed from V and 1 base from J, the gap between germline ends came to 7 bases. CDR3 length: 14 amino acids. CDR1 is KGHSH and CDR2 is LQKENI in the germline V gene. CDR3 loop: CASSPPVDSYEQYF. The CDR3 region has the DNA TGTGCCAGCTCACCACCCGTAGATTCCTACGAGCAGTACTTC.

The CDR3: CASNVAGTDTQYF. CDR3 sequence (DNA): TGTGCCAGCAATGTCGCGGGCACAGATACGCAGTATTTT. This chain connects TRBV9 to TRBJ2-3; D ambiguous. V gave up 6 bases and J gave up 1 base, with 9 bases separating them. The V gene's germline CDR1 is SGDLS and CDR2 YYNGEE. This CDR3 has 13 amino acids.

The chain is built from TRBV7-9 and TRBJ2-2, with TRBD1 matching 8 bases. The CDR3 is made up of 15 amino acids. Germline-derived CDR1 and CDR2 are SEHNR and FQNEAQ (reference sequence). V dropped 5 bases and J dropped 4; count of bases not matched to a gene: 6. The CDR3 DNA is TGTGCCAGCAGCCCCGGACAGGGATCCACCGGGGAGCTGTTTTTT. Translation: CASSPGQGSTGELFF.

CDR3: CASSNRGGTETQYF. The CDR3 DNA is TGTGCCAGCAGCAATCGAGGGGGGACGGAGACCCAGTACTTC. V and J are TRBV27 and TRBJ2-5; perhaps D is TRBD1 or TRBD2 (6 bases each). V was pared by 6 bases and J by 5 bases, with 16 bases between. This CDR3 has 14 residues. The V gene's germline CDR1 is MNHEY and CDR2 SMNVEV (reference sequence).

The V and J genes are TRBV7-8 and TRBJ2-2, with TRBD1 as a possible D gene (7 bases). Trimming removed 5 bases at V and 6 bases at J, with 10 bases between. Germline CDR1 is SGHVS and CDR2 is FQNEAQ. This CDR3 comprises 13 residues. For the CDR3, the DNA is TGTGCCAGCAGCCCCAGGGGGGCCGGGGAGCTGTTTTTT. It codes for CASSPRGAGELFF. The full variable domain, in which reference TRBV7-8 and TRBJ2-2 provide the parts outside the CDR3, is GAGVSQSPRYKVAKRGQDVALRCDPISGHVSLFWYQQALGQGPEFLTYFQNEAQLDKSGLPSDRFFAERPEGSVSTLKIQRTQQEDSAVYLCASSPRGAGELFFGEGSRLTVL.

V usage is TRBV7-9 and J usage is TRBJ2-5; TRBD2 agrees at 7 bases. Losses at the gene ends were 5 bases for V and 9 bases for J; bases not matched to a gene: 9. CDR1 SEHNR and CDR2 FQNEAQ come from the germline V gene (reference sequence). The CDR3 extends over 13 amino acids. This chain's CDR3 is CASSGGVRGPQYF. CDR3 DNA: TGTGCCAGCAGCGGGGGGGTACGGGGACCCCAGTACTTC.

This chain connects TRBV18 to TRBJ2-5; TRBD2 might be the D (5 bases). Per the germline V gene, CDR1 is KGHSH and CDR2 is LQKENI. V shed 3 bases and J shed 4 bases, with 15 bases lying between them. This CDR3 comprises 15 residues. The CDR3 nucleotides are TGTGCCAGCTCACCCCGAGGGCTAGAGGCAGAGACCCAGTACTTC. As protein: CASSPRGLEAETQYF.

The V and J genes are TRBV19 and TRBJ1-1, with TRBD1 identical over 10 bases. The CDR3 sequence is 17 residues long. After removal of 6 bases from V and 4 bases from J, the junction contained 14 bases not matched to a gene. Per the germline V gene, CDR1 is LNHDA and CDR2 is SQIVND (reference sequence). The CDR3 DNA is TGTGCCAGTAGACCCCGCCGGGACAGGGGTCCGGGCACTGAAGCTTTCTTT. It encodes CASRPRRDRGPGTEAFF.

This rearrangement joins TRBV14 to TRBJ1-1; D not certain. Germline V lookup: CDR1 SGHDN, CDR2 FVKESK. CDR3 size: 14 residues. Trimming took off 0 bases at V and 4 bases at J, with 9 bases between the two ends. DNA of the CDR3: TGTGCCAGCAGCCAAGAGACAAGTGGCACTGAAGCTTTCTTT. Its translation: CASSQETSGTEAFF.

The V and J genes are TRBV4-2 and TRBJ1-3, with no clear D. With 4 bases removed from V and 4 bases from J, the gap between germline ends came to 5 bases. Germline V gene lookup returns CDR1 LGHNA and CDR2 YNFKEQ. This CDR3 region has 12 residues. CDR3 region: CASSPSGNTIYF. In DNA, the CDR3 is TGTGCCAGCAGCCCCTCGGGAAACACCATATATTTT.